This TCR beta chain was captured by sequencing in a study of shared clonotypes between healthy human individuals. Whole-study results and caveats: Clonotypes shared by all four donors outscored non-shared clonotypes in generation probability. Sampling included only blood; tissue repertoires likely differ.

Profiled with immunoSEQ multiplex PCR; TCRdb holds only in-frame clones, not every one. This table holds about 1.5 million clones, approximately 98% found once. Healthy adults negative for HIV, lacking recent acute infections or vaccinations, served as donors. This clone was counted a single time. The antigen remains unidentified. The specimen sequenced was naive CD4+ T cells sorted from blood. The subset: CD45RA+ positively selected. The TCR comes from a young man in good health.

The CDR3 sequence is CASSVATLQTQYF. The CDR3 DNA is TGTGCCAGCAGCGTAGCTACCCTTCAGACCCAGTACTTC. This chain connects TRBV9 to TRBJ2-5; no reliable D call. Germline loops: CDR1 SGDLS, CDR2 YYNGEE. The CDR3 runs to 13 residues. Trimming stripped 0 bases from V and 6 bases from J, with 9 bases between.